Listed below are T cell receptor beta chains from one sample, sequenced in a study of cytomegalovirus exposure and HLA in healthy donors. Sequenced by immunoSEQ multiplex PCR; TCRdb stores in-frame clones only, minus some. The table lists 130,000 to 150,000 clones, around 85% of them singletons, with approximately 8.2% in the top ten. Input material: PBMCs. The source is a woman aged 45-65 years in good health and CMV-seropositive. The CDR3 runs from the conserved cysteine through the conserved F or W. D genes are given only for firm matches. A clone size is listed for some rows: how often the clone was seen (once, few, many), or a class if it is expanded.

D gene: NA; clone size: NA; J gene: TRBJ1-1; V gene: TRBV5-6; CDR3 protein: CASSLIQNTEAFF; CDR3 DNA: TGTGCCAGCAGCTTGATCCAAAACACTGAAGCTTTCTTT
D gene: TRBD2; clone size: once; J gene: TRBJ2-7; V gene: TRBV28; CDR3 protein: CASSFGGGWAYEQYF; CDR3 DNA: TGTGCCAGCAGTTTTGGGGGAGGGTGGGCCTACGAGCAGTACTTC
D gene: NA; clone size: NA; J gene: TRBJ1-3; V gene: TRBV11-2; CDR3 protein: CASSPTGTVAGNTIYF; CDR3 DNA: TGTGCCAGCAGCCCCACAGGGACCGTCGCAGGAAACACCATATATTTT
D gene: NA; clone size: NA; J gene: TRBJ1-3; V gene: TRBV2; CDR3 protein: CASSTVHFLGNTIYF; CDR3 DNA: TGCGCCAGCAGCACTGTTCACTTTTTGGGAAACACCATATATTTT
D gene: TRBD1; clone size: few; J gene: TRBJ2-6; V gene: TRBV4-1; CDR3 protein: CASSLRQGQSYSGANVLTF; CDR3 DNA: TGCGCCAGCAGCCTCCGACAGGGCCAAAGTTACTCTGGGGCCAACGTCCTGACTTTC
D gene: NA; clone size: NA; J gene: TRBJ1-5; V gene: TRBV5-3; CDR3 protein: CARSLRGTQPQHF; CDR3 DNA: TGTGCCAGAAGCTTGAGGGGAACTCAGCCCCAGCATTTT
D gene: NA; clone size: NA; J gene: TRBJ1-2; V gene: TRBV28; CDR3 protein: CASSPPPSWGANYGYTF; CDR3 DNA: TGTGCCAGCAGTCCTCCCCCCTCGTGGGGGGCTAACTATGGCTACACCTTC
D gene: NA; clone size: few; J gene: TRBJ2-7; V gene: TRBV6-5; CDR3 protein: CASSSQATFEQYF; CDR3 DNA: TGTGCCAGCAGCTCCCAGGCGACCTTTGAGCAGTACTTC
D gene: TRBD1; clone size: NA; J gene: TRBJ1-2; V gene: TRBV6-6; CDR3 protein: CASSIDRVSYGYTF; CDR3 DNA: TGTGCCAGCAGTATCGACAGGGTTTCCTATGGCTACACCTTC
D gene: NA; clone size: NA; J gene: TRBJ1-2; V gene: TRBV7-9; CDR3 protein: CASRPGSGAHGYTF; CDR3 DNA: TGTGCCAGCAGACCGGGGAGCGGAGCCCATGGCTACACCTTC
D gene: TRBD1; clone size: NA; J gene: TRBJ2-2; V gene: TRBV5-1; CDR3 protein: CASSLPRDRGTGELFF; CDR3 DNA: TGCGCCAGCAGCTTGCCTCGGGACAGGGGCACCGGGGAGCTGTTTTTT
D gene: NA; clone size: NA; J gene: TRBJ1-1; V gene: TRBV2; CDR3 protein: CASSFQQENTEAFF; CDR3 DNA: TGTGCCAGCAGTTTTCAACAGGAGAACACTGAAGCTTTCTTT
D gene: TRBD1; clone size: NA; J gene: TRBJ1-4; V gene: TRBV9; CDR3 protein: CASSVDRGLTEDEKLFF; CDR3 DNA: TGTGCCAGCAGCGTAGACAGGGGGCTTACAGAAGATGAAAAACTGTTTTTT
D gene: NA; clone size: few; J gene: TRBJ2-2; V gene: TRBV5-4; CDR3 protein: CASSLGRANTGELFF; CDR3 DNA: TGTGCCAGCAGCTTAGGCAGGGCGAACACCGGGGAGCTGTTTTTT
D gene: NA; clone size: NA; J gene: TRBJ1-1; V gene: TRBV4-3; CDR3 protein: CASSQGRAEAFF; CDR3 DNA: TGCGCCAGCAGCCAAGGGCGGGCTGAAGCTTTCTTT
D gene: TRBD2; clone size: once; J gene: TRBJ2-3; V gene: TRBV6-4; CDR3 protein: CASSEIAGARDTQYF; CDR3 DNA: TGTGCCAGCAGTGAAATAGCGGGGGCACGGGATACGCAGTATTTT
D gene: TRBD1; clone size: NA; J gene: TRBJ1-5; V gene: TRBV5-8; CDR3 protein: CASSTPGQGGQPQHF; CDR3 DNA: TGTGCCAGCAGCACCCCCGGACAGGGAGGTCAGCCCCAGCATTTT
D gene: NA; clone size: NA; J gene: TRBJ1-5; V gene: TRBV11-1; CDR3 protein: CASSAGGQPNQPQHF; CDR3 DNA: TGTGCCAGCAGCGCAGGCGGACAGCCTAATCAGCCCCAGCATTTT
D gene: TRBD2; clone size: NA; J gene: TRBJ2-2; V gene: TRBV5-4; CDR3 protein: CASSLEGGTGELFF; CDR3 DNA: TGTGCCAGCAGCTTGGAGGGAGGGACCGGGGAGCTGTTTTTT
D gene: NA; clone size: NA; J gene: TRBJ2-2; V gene: TRBV7-8; CDR3 protein: CASSLSVNTGELFF; CDR3 DNA: TGTGCCAGCAGCTTATCAGTGAACACCGGGGAGCTGTTTTTT
D gene: NA; clone size: NA; J gene: TRBJ1-3; V gene: TRBV30; CDR3 protein: CAWRGGQGTKDF; CDR3 DNA: TGTGCCTGGAGAGGAGGGCAGGGAACTAAGGATTTT
D gene: TRBD1; clone size: NA; J gene: TRBJ1-3; V gene: TRBV6-5; CDR3 protein: CASRRTGLEGNTIYF; CDR3 DNA: TGTGCCAGCAGGCGGACAGGCTTGGAAGGAAACACCATATATTTT